The source of this T cell receptor beta chain is a study of control samples from healthy donors and cancer patients. Generated by immunoSEQ multiplex PCR, the TCRdb table keeps only in-frame clones and is missing some. The data contain fewer than 200,000 clones, over 85% of them seen just once; the ten biggest clones take up approximately 12%. V shed 0 bases, J shed 1 base, and the junction held 0 bases outside the gene matches. The CDR3 covers 15 residues. Germline lookup yields CDR1 SGHAT and CDR2 FQNNGV. The sample holds one count of this clone. The source material was blood. The chain links TRBV11-2 to TRBJ2-3; 8 nucleotides line up with TRBD2. This receptor was identified in a man aged 30-40 years in good health. The CDR3 region is CASSLETSGTDTQYF. The CDR3 bases are TGTGCCAGCAGCTTAGAGACTAGCGGCACAGATACGCAGTATTTT.